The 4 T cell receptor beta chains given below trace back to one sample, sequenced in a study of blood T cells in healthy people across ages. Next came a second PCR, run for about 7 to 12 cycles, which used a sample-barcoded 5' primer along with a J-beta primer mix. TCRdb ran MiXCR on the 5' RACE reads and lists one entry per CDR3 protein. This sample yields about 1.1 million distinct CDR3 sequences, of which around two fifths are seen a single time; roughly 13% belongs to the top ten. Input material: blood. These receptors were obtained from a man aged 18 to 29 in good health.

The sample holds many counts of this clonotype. CDR3 sequence (DNA): TGTGCCAGCAGCGTAGTGGGGACAGACTACAATGAGCAGTTCTTC. Translating it yields CASSVVGTDYNEQFF. This chain joins TRBV9 and TRBJ2-1, with 7 positions matching TRBD1. Trimming took 0 bases from V and 3 from J; bases not matched to a gene: 3. Germline values: CDR1 SGDLS, CDR2 YYNGEE. The CDR3 length is 15 residues.

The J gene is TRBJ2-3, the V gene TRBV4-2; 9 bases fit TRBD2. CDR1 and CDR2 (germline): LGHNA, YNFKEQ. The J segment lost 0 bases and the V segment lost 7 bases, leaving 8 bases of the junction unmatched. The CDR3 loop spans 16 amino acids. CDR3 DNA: TGTGCCAGCAAAAACCTAGCGGGGTTCAGCACAGATACGCAGTATTTT. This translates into CASKNLAGFSTDTQYF.

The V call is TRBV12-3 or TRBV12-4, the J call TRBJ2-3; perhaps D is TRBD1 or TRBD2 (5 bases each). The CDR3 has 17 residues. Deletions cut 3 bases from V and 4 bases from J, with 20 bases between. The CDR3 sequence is CASSFASQGPVADTQYF. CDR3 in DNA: TGTGCCAGCAGTTTTGCCTCGCAGGGACCAGTGGCAGATACGCAGTATTTT.

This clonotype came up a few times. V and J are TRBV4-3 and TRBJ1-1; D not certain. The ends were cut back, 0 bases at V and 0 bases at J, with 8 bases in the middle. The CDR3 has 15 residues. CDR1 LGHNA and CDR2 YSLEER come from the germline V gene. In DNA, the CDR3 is TGCGCCAGCAGCCAAGAGATAACGGTGAACACTGAAGCTTTCTTT. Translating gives CASSQEITVNTEAFF.